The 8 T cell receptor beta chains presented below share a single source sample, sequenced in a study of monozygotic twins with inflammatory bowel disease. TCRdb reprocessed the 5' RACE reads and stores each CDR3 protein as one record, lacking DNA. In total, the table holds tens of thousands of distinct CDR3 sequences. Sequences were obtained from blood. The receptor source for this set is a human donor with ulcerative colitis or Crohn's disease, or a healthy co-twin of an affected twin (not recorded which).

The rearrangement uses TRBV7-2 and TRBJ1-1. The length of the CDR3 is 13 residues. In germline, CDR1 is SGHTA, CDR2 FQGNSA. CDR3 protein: CASRRQGGTEAFF.

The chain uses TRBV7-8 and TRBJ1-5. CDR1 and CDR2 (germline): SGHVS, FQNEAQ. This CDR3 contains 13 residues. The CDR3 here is CASSLARGRPQHF.

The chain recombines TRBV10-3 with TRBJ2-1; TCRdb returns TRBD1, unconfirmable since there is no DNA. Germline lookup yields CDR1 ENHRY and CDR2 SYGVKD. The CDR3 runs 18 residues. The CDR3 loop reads CAISARGGSGADYNEQFF.

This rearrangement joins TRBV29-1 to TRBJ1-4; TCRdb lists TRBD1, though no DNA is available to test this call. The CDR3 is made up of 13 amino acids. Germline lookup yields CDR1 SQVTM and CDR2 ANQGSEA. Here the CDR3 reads CSVEGGAGEKLFF.

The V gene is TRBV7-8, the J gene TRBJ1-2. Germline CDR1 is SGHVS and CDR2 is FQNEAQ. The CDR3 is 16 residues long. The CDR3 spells CASSLMQVSLGYGYTF. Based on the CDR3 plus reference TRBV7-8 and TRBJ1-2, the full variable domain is GAGVSQSPRYKVAKRGQDVALRCDPISGHVSLFWYQQALGQGPEFLTYFQNEAQLDKSGLPSDRFFAERPEGSVSTLKIQRTQQEDSAVYLCASSLMQVSLGYGYTFGSGTRLTVV.

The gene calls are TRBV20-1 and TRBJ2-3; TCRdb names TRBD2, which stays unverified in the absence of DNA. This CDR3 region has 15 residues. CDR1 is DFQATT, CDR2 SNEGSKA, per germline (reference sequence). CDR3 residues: CSAPPAGLSTDTQYF.

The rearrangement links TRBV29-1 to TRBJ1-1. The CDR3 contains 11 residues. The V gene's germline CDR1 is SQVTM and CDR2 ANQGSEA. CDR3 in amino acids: CSVAENTEAFF.

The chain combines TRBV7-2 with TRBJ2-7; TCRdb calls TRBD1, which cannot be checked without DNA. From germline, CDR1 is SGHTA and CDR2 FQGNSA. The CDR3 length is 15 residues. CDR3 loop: CASSSPVGTDYEQYF.